This TCR beta chain was documented in a study of identical twins. From the 5' RACE reads, TCRdb called clonotypes with MiXCR, one entry per CDR3 protein. The table includes 400,000 to 600,000 distinct CDR3 sequences, more than 20% detected once. This clonotype came up many times. This CDR3 contains 16 residues. Germline CDR1 and CDR2: MNHEY and SVGAGI. V was pared by 3 bases and J by 6 bases, with 19 bases between. This same sample was also part of a study on yellow fever vaccine responses in identical twins.

The chain joins TRBV6-5 to TRBJ2-3; unclear D gene. The source of this sequence is a woman aged 18-35 years in good health. The material sequenced was CD4+ T cells sorted from blood. Written as DNA, the CDR3 is TGTGCCAGCAGTTATAGGTCACTTCCCTACCCCGATACGCAGTATTTT. Protein sequence: CASSYRSLPYPDTQYF.